The clone carrying this TCR beta chain was recorded only once. Antigen unknown. Germline CDR1 is MDHEN and CDR2 is SYDVKM. The CDR3 is 15 amino acids. V lost 7 bases to trimming and J lost 0 bases, with 16 bases between them. These data come from a study of cytotoxic CD8 clonotypes in ibrutinib-treated CLL. Study summary: The cohort had around 10 relapsed/refractory and around 15 treatment-naive patients, 17 IGHV unmutated. Whole-study findings and limits: Public clonotypes (which were uncommon) either contracted or remained stable on treatment. Clonality increased at ibrutinib response and stayed stable in sustained remission. At progression, however, it fell back toward baseline.

TCRdb keeps only in-frame clones here, not all; method: immunoSEQ multiplex PCR. The sample consists of about 150,000 clones, about 78% of them appearing once. The clonotype comes from a human donor with chronic lymphocytic leukemia. The gene calls are TRBV28 and TRBJ2-7, with D unresolved. The specimen was PBMCs, collected after 24 months of ibrutinib treatment. The CDR3 region has the DNA TGTGCCAGCATCTCCTCGGCAGCCAACTCCTACGAGCAGTACTTC. Translating it yields CASISSAANSYEQYF.